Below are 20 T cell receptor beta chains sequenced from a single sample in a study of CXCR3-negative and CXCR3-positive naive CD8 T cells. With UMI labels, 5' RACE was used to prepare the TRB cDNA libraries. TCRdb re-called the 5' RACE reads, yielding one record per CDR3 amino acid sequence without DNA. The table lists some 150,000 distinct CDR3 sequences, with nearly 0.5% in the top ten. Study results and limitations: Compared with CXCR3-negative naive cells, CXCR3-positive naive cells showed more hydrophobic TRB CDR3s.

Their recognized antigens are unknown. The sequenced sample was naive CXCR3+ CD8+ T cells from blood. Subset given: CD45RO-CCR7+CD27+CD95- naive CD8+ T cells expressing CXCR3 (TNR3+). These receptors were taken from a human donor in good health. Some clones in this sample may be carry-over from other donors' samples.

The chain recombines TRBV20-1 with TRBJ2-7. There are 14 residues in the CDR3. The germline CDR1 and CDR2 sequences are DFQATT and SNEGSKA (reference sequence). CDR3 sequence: CSARDLMELYEQYF.

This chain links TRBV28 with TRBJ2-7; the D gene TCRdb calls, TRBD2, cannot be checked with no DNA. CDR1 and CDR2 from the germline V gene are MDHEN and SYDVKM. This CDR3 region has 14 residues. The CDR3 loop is CASSFTGSTYEQYF.

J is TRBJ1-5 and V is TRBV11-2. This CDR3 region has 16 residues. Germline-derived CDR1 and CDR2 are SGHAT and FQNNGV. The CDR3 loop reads CASSHQEPGYGQPQHF.

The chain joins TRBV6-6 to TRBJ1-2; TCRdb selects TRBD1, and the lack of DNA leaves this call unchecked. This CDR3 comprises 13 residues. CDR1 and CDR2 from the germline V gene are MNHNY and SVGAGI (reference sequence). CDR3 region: CASRPGANYGYTF.

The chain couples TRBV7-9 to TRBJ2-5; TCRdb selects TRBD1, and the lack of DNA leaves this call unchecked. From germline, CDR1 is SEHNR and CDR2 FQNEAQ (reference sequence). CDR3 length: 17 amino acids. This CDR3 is CASSLLWGRGTQETQYF.

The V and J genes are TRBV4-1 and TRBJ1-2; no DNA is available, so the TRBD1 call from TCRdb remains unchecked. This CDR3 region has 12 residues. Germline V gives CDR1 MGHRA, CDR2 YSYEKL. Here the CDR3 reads CASSSWTGFYTF.

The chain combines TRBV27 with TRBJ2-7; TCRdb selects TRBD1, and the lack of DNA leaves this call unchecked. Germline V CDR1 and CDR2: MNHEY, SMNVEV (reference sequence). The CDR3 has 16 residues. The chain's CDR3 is CASSSTTGGFTYEQYF.

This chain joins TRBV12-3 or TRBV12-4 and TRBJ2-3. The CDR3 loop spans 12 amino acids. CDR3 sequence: CASGLGSDTQYF.

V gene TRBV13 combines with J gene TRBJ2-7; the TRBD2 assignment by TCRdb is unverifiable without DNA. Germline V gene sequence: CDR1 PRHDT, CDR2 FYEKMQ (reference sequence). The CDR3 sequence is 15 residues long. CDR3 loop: CASSSGGLGKHEQYF. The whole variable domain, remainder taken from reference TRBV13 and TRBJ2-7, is AAGVIQSPRHLIKEKRETATLKCYPIPRHDTVYWYQQGPGQDPQFLISFYEKMQSDKGSIPDRFSAQQFSDYHSELNMSSLELGDSALYFCASSSGGLGKHEQYFGPGTRLTVT.

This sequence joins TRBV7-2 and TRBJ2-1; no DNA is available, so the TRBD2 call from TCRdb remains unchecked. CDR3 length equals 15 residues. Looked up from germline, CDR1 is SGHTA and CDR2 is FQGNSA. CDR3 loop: CASSPRTSGGDEQFF. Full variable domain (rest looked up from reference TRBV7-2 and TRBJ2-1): GAGVSQSPSNKVTEKGKDVELRCDPISGHTALYWYRQSLGQGLEFLIYFQGNSAPDKSGLPSDRFSAERTGGSVSTLTIQRTQQEDSAVYLCASSPRTSGGDEQFFGPGTRLTVL.

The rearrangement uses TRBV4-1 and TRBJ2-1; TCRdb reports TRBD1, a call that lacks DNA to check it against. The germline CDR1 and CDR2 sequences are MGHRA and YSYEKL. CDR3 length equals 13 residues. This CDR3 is CASSHTTANEQFF.

The CDR3 sequence is CASSFTGLNTEAFF. The chain recombines TRBV12-3 or TRBV12-4 with TRBJ1-1; TCRdb returns TRBD1, unconfirmable since there is no DNA. The CDR3 contains 14 residues.

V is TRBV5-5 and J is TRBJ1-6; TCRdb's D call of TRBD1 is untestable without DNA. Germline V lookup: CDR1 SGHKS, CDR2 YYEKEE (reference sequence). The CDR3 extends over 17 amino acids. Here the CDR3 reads CASSQTPGKSYNSPLHF.

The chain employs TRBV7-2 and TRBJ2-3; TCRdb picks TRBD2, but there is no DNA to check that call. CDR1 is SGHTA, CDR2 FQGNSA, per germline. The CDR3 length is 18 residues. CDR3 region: CASSLTSDSGGLTDTQYF.

This chain's CDR3 is CASSLSGKETQYF. The rearrangement joins TRBV28 to TRBJ2-5. This CDR3 spans 13 amino acids. The V gene's germline CDR1 is MDHEN and CDR2 SYDVKM.

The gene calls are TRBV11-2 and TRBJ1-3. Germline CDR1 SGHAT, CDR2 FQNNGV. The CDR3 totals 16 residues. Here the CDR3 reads CASSQFGGDSGNTIYF. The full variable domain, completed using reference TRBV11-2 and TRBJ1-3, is EAGVAQSPRYKIIEKRQSVAFWCNPISGHATLYWYQQILGQGPKLLIQFQNNGVVDDSQLPKDRFSAERLKGVDSTLKIQPAKLEDSAVYLCASSQFGGDSGNTIYFGEGSWLTVV.

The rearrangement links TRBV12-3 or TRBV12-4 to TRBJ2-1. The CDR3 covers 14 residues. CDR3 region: CASSLAGKYNEQFF.

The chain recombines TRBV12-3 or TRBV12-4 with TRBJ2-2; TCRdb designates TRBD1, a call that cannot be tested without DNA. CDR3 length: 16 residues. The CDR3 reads CASSPHRVANTGELFF.

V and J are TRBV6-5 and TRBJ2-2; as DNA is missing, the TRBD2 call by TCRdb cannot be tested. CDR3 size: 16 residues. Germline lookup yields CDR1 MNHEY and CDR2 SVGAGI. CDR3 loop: CASSYGEGLDTGELFF.

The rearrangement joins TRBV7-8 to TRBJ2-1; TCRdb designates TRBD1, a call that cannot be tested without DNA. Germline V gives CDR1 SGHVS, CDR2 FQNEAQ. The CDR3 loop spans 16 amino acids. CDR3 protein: CASTLEGALTYNEQFF.